The entry below describes one T cell receptor (beta chain). Sequencing was performed with immunoSEQ multiplex PCR; in TCRdb, only in-frame clones are kept and a portion is missing. The sample holds over 95,000 clones, more than 70% seen once. Germline CDR1 reads SNHLY; CDR2 reads FYNNEI. V lost 6 bases to trimming and J lost 10 bases; unmatched junction nucleotides: 5. The CDR3 is 12 residues long. The data originate from a study of T cell responses to AZD1222 COVID-19 vaccine. The sample was peripheral blood, taken 28 days after the second AZD1222 dose. This chain joins TRBV2 and TRBJ2-3; TRBD2 matches at 9 bases. The sequence was collected from an adult who received the AZD1222 COVID-19 vaccine. CDR3 DNA: TGTGCCAGCAGAACCGGCGGGGGGGCGCAGTATTTT. It specifies CASRTGGGAQYF.